Detailed here is one TCR beta chain. The sample is drawn from a study of blood T cell repertoires in COVID-19. Recruits, aged about 18 to 95 years, lived in 24 US areas. CDR1 is SEHNR, CDR2 FQNEAQ, per germline (reference sequence). CDR3 size: 14 residues. Trimming left V 4 bases short and J 2 bases short, with 11 bases between. Study processing details: Amplified reference gene primers provided the basis for estimating nucleated cell counts. Sequenced by immunoSEQ multiplex PCR; TCRdb stores in-frame clones only, minus some. D and trimming were read from the DNA, whereas the V and J calls and clone size are those reported in that table. The data show a few hundred thousand clones, 75% to 90% seen once.

Sequencing input: PBMCs or T cells enriched from blood (not recorded which). This sequence joins TRBV7-9 and TRBJ2-5; TRBD1 might be the D (5 bases). The sequence came from a man between 18 and 35 years old who had recovered from COVID-19. CDR3 sequence: CASSYDRDQETQYF. CDR3 DNA: TGTGCCAGCAGCTACGACAGAGATCAAGAGACCCAGTACTTC.